The 19 T cell receptor beta chains below come from one sample, sequenced in a study of regulatory T cells in long-lasting Graves disease. Indicated time point: newly diagnosed GD, antithyroid drugs for less than 3 months. PBMC-derived RNA was used for the TCR library. Arm-PCR with iRepertoire HTBI primers amplified the CDR3 regions for these TCR beta libraries. TCRdb used MiXCR to reprocess the multiplex PCR reads, holding one entry per CDR3 protein. The sample comprises approximately 400,000 distinct CDR3 sequences, about 15% of which are singletons, and roughly 7.7% rests with the top ten. These records were also assigned to another study, of T cells in Graves' hyperthyroidism and ophthalmopathy.

The input for sequencing was peripheral blood mononuclear cells (PBMCs), taken at new diagnosis, from a patient treated with antithyroid drugs. The receptors originated from a woman aged 40 to 55 with Graves disease.

The chain employs TRBV19 and TRBJ1-2; 8 bases map to TRBD1. J lost 2 bases, V lost 6 bases, and 8 bases had no gene match. Per the germline V gene, CDR1 is LNHDA and CDR2 is SQIVND (reference sequence). This CDR3 comprises 15 residues. CDR3 protein: CASRSTRDRNYGYTF. The CDR3 nucleotides read TGTGCCAGTAGATCAACCCGGGACAGGAACTATGGCTACACCTTC.

This clonotype has more than one count but fewer than ten. This chain connects TRBV25-1 to TRBJ2-7, with D possibly being TRBD1 (6 bases). Trimming stripped 4 bases from V and 2 bases from J, with 12 bases between. Germline CDR1 MGHDK, CDR2 SYGVNS. The CDR3 has 14 residues. CDR3 in amino acids: CASSVETGTYEQYF. CDR3 nucleotide sequence: TGTGCCAGCAGTGTTGAGACAGGTACCTACGAGCAGTACTTC.

This clonotype was observed at least ten times. The chain joins TRBV12-3 or TRBV12-4 to TRBJ2-1, with 12 bases matching TRBD1. Germline trimming cut 7 bases from V and 4 bases from J; bases unmatched to any gene: 11. The CDR3 loop spans 17 amino acids. The DNA of the CDR3 is TGTGCCAGCACCACCCGGGAGGGACAGGGGGCTTACAATGAGCAGTTCTTC. Its protein product is CASTTREGQGAYNEQFF.

The chain links TRBV20-1 to TRBJ2-1, with 9 bases identical to TRBD2. V dropped 7 bases and J dropped 6; count of bases not matched to a gene: 10. This CDR3 region has 14 residues. Per germline, CDR1 DFQATT and CDR2 SNEGSKA (reference sequence). CDR3 amino acids: CSVTTSGTCNEQFF. The CDR3 bases are TGCAGTGTGACGACTAGCGGAACCTGCAATGAGCAGTTCTTC.

Ten or more counts support this clonotype. This chain uses TRBV12-3 or TRBV12-4 with TRBJ2-3; tentatively, D is TRBD1 (7 bases). The CDR3 is 14 residues long. The ends were cut back, 6 bases at V and 3 bases at J, with 13 bases in the middle. Here the CDR3 reads CASRGGQRTDTQYF. CDR3 nucleotide sequence: TGTGCCAGCAGGGGGGGACAGCGTACAGATACGCAGTATTTT.

This clonotype was found a few times. This chain uses TRBV4-2 with TRBJ2-7; 10 nucleotides line up with TRBD2. Germline V gene sequence: CDR1 LGHNA, CDR2 YNFKEQ. J lost 4 bases, V lost 1 base, and 13 bases had no gene match. The CDR3 totals 18 residues. In DNA, the CDR3 is TGTGCCAGCAGCCAAGTGACCTTAGCGGGAGGAAGCTCGTACGAGCAGTACTTC. Its protein product is CASSQVTLAGGSSYEQYF.

There are many counts of this clonotype. The chain is built from TRBV2 and TRBJ2-2; D is ambiguous. Trimming shortened V by 3 bases and J by 10 bases, and 3 bases separated the two germline ends. The CDR3 is 10 amino acids. The germline CDR1 and CDR2 sequences are SNHLY and FYNNEI. The CDR3 loop reads CASSDLELFF. The CDR3 nucleotides read TGTGCCAGCAGTGACCTGGAGCTGTTTTTT. The full variable domain, with the rest looked up from reference TRBV2 and TRBJ2-2, is EPEVTQTPSHQVTQMGQEVILRCVPISNHLYFYWYRQILGQKVEFLVSFYNNEISEKSEIFDDQFSVERPDGSNFTLKIRSTKLEDSAMYFCASSDLELFFGEGSRLTVL.

This clonotype was seen ten or more times. This chain links TRBV7-9 with TRBJ1-4, with TRBD1 as a possible D gene (5 bases). The length of the CDR3 is 15 residues. Germline CDR1 reads SEHNR; CDR2 reads FQNEAQ (reference sequence). V dropped 1 base and J dropped 3 bases, with 9 bases sitting between them. The CDR3 nucleotides are TGTGCCAGCAGCTTAGAAAGGGGAGCTAATGAAAAACTGTTTTTT. It codes for CASSLERGANEKLFF.

This chain uses TRBV6-2 or TRBV6-3 with TRBJ2-1; 7 bases agree with TRBD2. V shed 5 bases, J shed 6 bases, and the junction held 4 bases outside the gene matches. Germline V gene sequence: CDR1 MNHEY, CDR2 SVGEGT. The CDR3 length is 13 residues. The CDR3 loop is CASSAAGVNEQFF. CDR3 in DNA: TGTGCCAGCAGTGCTGCGGGGGTCAATGAGCAGTTCTTC.

This clonotype has a handful of counts. The J gene is TRBJ2-5, the V gene TRBV18; 7 nucleotides align to TRBD2. Germline trimming cut 6 bases from V and 2 bases from J; bases unmatched to any gene: 12. CDR1 is KGHSH, CDR2 LQKENI, per germline. The CDR3 extends over 16 amino acids. CDR3 residues: CASSPRGVTHQETQYF. CDR3 DNA sequence: TGTGCCAGCTCCCCTCGGGGGGTCACTCATCAAGAGACCCAGTACTTC.

This clonotype showed up many times. V usage is TRBV10-2 and J usage is TRBJ2-5; 15 positions match TRBD2. Germline CDR1 reads WSHSY; CDR2 reads SAAADI. V lost 6 bases, J lost 4 bases, and 6 bases stayed unmatched. CDR3 length equals 16 residues. CDR3 sequence reads: CASRRPGLAGGETQYF. The CDR3 region has the DNA TGCGCCAGCAGGCGCCCGGGACTAGCGGGGGGAGAGACCCAGTACTTC.

This clonotype has at least ten counts. V is TRBV2 and J is TRBJ1-6; 7 nucleotides align to TRBD1. The CDR3 covers 13 residues. The germline V gene has CDR1 SNHLY and CDR2 FYNNEI. V dropped 7 bases and J dropped 8; count of bases not matched to a gene: 5. The CDR3 sequence is CASTGTEDSPLHF. CDR3 nucleotides: TGTGCCAGCACCGGGACAGAAGATTCACCCCTCCACTTT.

This clonotype was found once. One end of the junction varies from germline; a read error may be responsible. This sequence joins TRBV7-9 and TRBJ2-3; D gene unclear. Germline loops: CDR1 SEHNR, CDR2 FQNEAQ (reference sequence). The CDR3 loop spans 11 amino acids. Written as DNA, the CDR3 is TGTGCCAGCAGCTTAGCAGATACGCGGTATTTT. This translates into CASSLADTRYF.

There are many counts of this clonotype. This chain connects TRBV5-1 to TRBJ1-4, with a possible D match to TRBD1 (6 bases). The CDR3 is made up of 13 amino acids. Per the germline V gene, CDR1 is SGHRS and CDR2 is YFSETQ. Between the trimmed V and J ends, which lost 5 bases and 4 bases, there was a span of 9 bases. Written as DNA, the CDR3 is TGCGCCAGCAGTGACAGGTATAATGAAAAACTGTTTTTT. It encodes CASSDRYNEKLFF.

This clonotype was counted at least ten times. The J gene is TRBJ1-1, the V gene TRBV2; D is undetermined. CDR1 and CDR2 (germline): SNHLY, FYNNEI. The CDR3 totals 12 residues. Trimming stripped 7 bases from V and 6 bases from J, with 12 bases between. CDR3 amino acids: CASTPEEAEAFF. The CDR3, as DNA: TGTGCCAGCACCCCGGAGGAGGCTGAAGCTTTCTTT.

In its sample, this clonotype was seen many times. The rearrangement joins TRBV2 to TRBJ1-6; D unclear. Germline lookup yields CDR1 SNHLY and CDR2 FYNNEI. The V end was cut by 2 bases, the J end by 7 bases, with 12 bases between. CDR3 size: 15 residues. The CDR3 DNA sequence: TGTGCCAGCAGTGAATTTGGCGGCGAAAATTCACCCCTCCACTTT. Protein product: CASSEFGGENSPLHF.

The chain carries TRBV29-1 and TRBJ1-1, with unresolved D. Germline lookup yields CDR1 SQVTM and CDR2 ANQGSEA. V lost 6 bases, J lost 3 bases, and 11 bases lay in between. The CDR3 runs 12 residues. CDR3: CSVRTEYTEAFF. The CDR3 bases are TGCAGCGTGCGGACGGAATACACTGAAGCTTTCTTT.

This clonotype was detected only a few times. The rearrangement links TRBV30 to TRBJ1-2, with 8 bases aligning to TRBD1. V was pared by 3 bases and J by 8 bases, with 8 bases of the junction left unmatched. The CDR3 loop spans 13 amino acids. Germline V lookup: CDR1 GTSNPN, CDR2 SVGIG (reference sequence). The CDR3 reads CAWSRGRVEGYTF. CDR3 nucleotides: TGTGCCTGGAGCAGGGGGCGAGTAGAGGGCTACACCTTC. Combining the CDR3 with reference TRBV30 and TRBJ1-2 gives the whole variable domain SQTIHQWPATLVQPVGSPLSLECTVEGTSNPNLYWYRQAAGRGLQLLFYSVGIGQISSEVPQNLSASRPQDRQFILSSKKLLLSDSGFYLCAWSRGRVEGYTFGSGTRLTVV.

This clonotype was recorded at least ten times. This sequence joins TRBV15 and TRBJ2-1; D is possibly TRBD1 (5 bases). V lost 0 bases to trimming and J lost 6 bases, with 12 bases between them. This CDR3 comprises 15 residues. In germline, CDR1 is LNHNV, CDR2 YYDKDF (reference sequence). The CDR3 sequence is CATSREAGYGNEQFF. The CDR3 coding sequence is TGTGCCACCAGCAGAGAGGCAGGGTACGGCAATGAGCAGTTCTTC.